The sample holds many counts of the clone carrying this TCR beta chain. Its antigen is undetermined. This sample was included in a study of CD8 T cells in ankylosing spondylitis. Study-level findings and limits: It was reported that disease-linked clones were significantly enriched in matched ankylosing spondylitis synovial fluid. A TCR beta motif of 7 to 9 highly homologous variants seemed to mark ankylosing spondylitis blood. Disease-linked clones were CD8+ and relatively rare in peripheral blood. Some motif variants had been reported before (in reactive arthritis synovial fluid and blood).

The CDR3 covers 12 residues. Between the trimmed V and J ends, which lost 5 bases and 6 bases, there was a span of 13 bases. Germline V gene data show CDR1 as DFQATT and CDR2 as SNEGSKA (reference sequence). Libraries for TCR beta were made by quantitative 5'-RACE with molecular barcodes. TCRdb recomputed calls from the 5' RACE reads with MiXCR, one row per CDR3 protein. The sample shows fewer than 250,000 distinct CDR3 sequences, around 19% of them seen only once. V and J are TRBV20-1 and TRBJ1-1; TRBD1 is a possible D gene (5 bases). The sequenced sample was blood, either unsorted or a sorted T cell fraction (not recorded which). The receptor comes from a male donor with ankylosing spondylitis. The CDR3 bases are TGCAGTGCTGCCTCGGGGGGACCTGAAGCTTTCTTT. This translates into CSAASGGPEAFF.